Below, 9 T cell receptor beta chains from the same sample are listed, as sequenced in a study of T cells in Graves' hyperthyroidism and ophthalmopathy. Amplification yielded TCR beta CDR3 regions, with RNA transcripts as the source. An initial round of RT-PCR targeting the TCR CDR3 relied on the HTBI primer set. TCRdb re-called the multiplex PCR reads through MiXCR, storing one row per CDR3 protein. The table has approximately 600,000 distinct CDR3 sequences, around 20% seen once. What was sequenced was blood. The receptors originated from a man aged 25 to 40 with Graves' ophthalmopathy.

This clonotype turned up a few times. The chain uses TRBV7-9 and TRBJ2-5; D not certain. CDR3 size: 11 residues. CDR1 SEHNR and CDR2 FQNEAQ come from the germline V gene (reference sequence). The V end was cut by 5 bases, the J end by 5 bases, with 6 bases between. CDR3 protein: CASSPWETQYF. CDR3 in DNA: TGTGCCAGCAGCCCCTGGGAGACCCAGTACTTC.

The genes are TRBV5-6 and TRBJ2-3; D may match TRBD1 or TRBD2 (5 bases each). Trimming stripped 4 bases from V and 2 bases from J, with 11 bases between. Germline V gives CDR1 SGHDT, CDR2 YYEEEE. CDR3 length equals 14 residues. CDR3: CASSPGAITDTQYF. DNA of the CDR3: TGTGCCAGCAGCCCCGGGGCAATCACAGATACGCAGTATTTT.

The chain's CDR3 is CAISKTGVPQETQYF. DNA of the CDR3: TGTGCCATCAGTAAAACAGGGGTCCCACAAGAGACCCAGTACTTC. The V gene is TRBV10-3, the J gene TRBJ2-5; the match to TRBD1 covers 7 bases. The germline V gene has CDR1 ENHRY and CDR2 SYGVKD. V was clipped by 5 bases and J by 2 bases; unmatched bases: 8. The CDR3 runs 15 residues.

This clonotype showed up just a few times. The V gene is TRBV20-1, the J gene TRBJ2-5; TRBD1 might be the D (6 bases). V was shortened by 0 bases and J by 2 bases, with 10 bases between the two germline ends. CDR3 length equals 14 residues. Germline CDR1 reads DFQATT; CDR2 reads SNEGSKA (reference sequence). CDR3 loop: CSARDRDIQETQYF. The CDR3 DNA follows: TGCAGTGCTAGAGATCGGGACATACAAGAGACCCAGTACTTC.

The V gene is TRBV6-2 or TRBV6-3, the J gene TRBJ2-1; TRBD2 agrees at 10 bases. V was clipped by 10 bases and J by 7 bases; unmatched bases: 13. This CDR3 contains 15 residues. CDR1 MNHEY and CDR2 SVGEGT come from the germline V gene. DNA of the CDR3: TGTGCCACTGATCTAGCGGGAGCCGGCAAGAATGAGCAGTTCTTC. Translated, it gives CATDLAGAGKNEQFF.

This chain joins TRBV29-1 and TRBJ2-5; TRBD1 agrees at 7 bases. Germline CDR1 reads SQVTM; CDR2 reads ANQGSEA. V lost 5 bases to trimming and J lost 5 bases; unmatched junction nucleotides: 17. There are 16 residues in the CDR3. The CDR3 loop reads CSVLSFSGQASETQYF. The CDR3, as DNA: TGCAGCGTTCTTTCATTTTCAGGACAGGCTAGTGAGACCCAGTACTTC.

This clonotype was recorded a few times. This chain links TRBV6-1 with TRBJ1-1; unclear D gene. The germline CDR1 and CDR2 sequences are MNHNS and SASEGT. The germline V and J ends were trimmed by 7 bases and 1 base, with 10 bases remaining between them. The CDR3 runs to 13 residues. The CDR3 sequence is CASTEGGNTEAFF. CDR3 DNA sequence: TGTGCCAGCACCGAGGGAGGGAACACTGAAGCTTTCTTT.

J is TRBJ2-7 and V is TRBV28; 9 bases are a match to TRBD1. This CDR3 is built from 15 residues. The trim removed 5 bases at V and 5 bases at J, leaving 10 bases unmatched. Germline CDR1 and CDR2: MDHEN and SYDVKM. The CDR3 nucleotides read TGTGCCAGCAGTCCCCCCCCCACAGGGGGCGACGAGCAGTACTTC. As protein: CASSPPPTGGDEQYF. Full variable domain (outside the CDR3, taken from reference TRBV28 and TRBJ2-7): DVKVTQSSRYLVKRTGEKVFLECVQDMDHENMFWYRQDPGLGLRLIYFSYDVKMKEKGDIPEGYSVSREKKERFSLILESASTNQTSMYLCASSPPPTGGDEQYFGPGTRLTVT.

This clonotype was counted only a few times. This chain connects TRBV6-5 to TRBJ2-2; 11 bases fit TRBD2. This CDR3 region has 17 residues. In germline, CDR1 is MNHEY, CDR2 SVGAGI. J gave up 5 bases and V 0 bases, and 5 bases lay outside the gene matches. CDR3 DNA sequence: TGTGCCAGCAGTTACTCGACTAGCGGGGCGGGGACCGGGGAGCTGTTTTTT. It yields the protein CASSYSTSGAGTGELFF.